Presented here are 3 T cell receptor beta chains from one specimen sequenced in a study of T cells in tumors after PD-1 blockade. Here immunoSEQ multiplex PCR was the method, and the copy in TCRdb shows in-frame clones only, minus some. The table includes about 33,000 clones, about three quarters detected once. Material: PBMCs, obtained before anti-PD-1 treatment. The receptors stem from a human donor with basal cell carcinoma.

The chain couples TRBV7-2 to TRBJ2-2; 8 nucleotides match TRBD2. Unmatched junction bases numbered 14, after V lost 4 bases and J lost 7 bases. The CDR3 is 17 residues long. Germline assignment: CDR1 SGHTA and CDR2 FQGNSA. In DNA, the CDR3 is TGTGCCAGCAGCTCCAAAGGGGCGGGGGGAACGGGCGGGGAGCTGTTTTTT. Encoded protein: CASSSKGAGGTGGELFF.

The chain recombines TRBV19 with TRBJ1-1; 7 bases agree with TRBD1. V lost 3 bases to trimming and J lost 4 bases; unmatched junction nucleotides: 2. Germline V CDR1 and CDR2: LNHDA, SQIVND (reference sequence). The CDR3 totals 13 residues. The CDR3 is CASSIRDSTEAFF. For the CDR3, the DNA is TGTGCCAGTAGTATCAGGGACAGCACTGAAGCTTTCTTT.

The chain employs TRBV7-8 and TRBJ2-7; 9 bases are shared with TRBD1. This CDR3 is 15 amino acids long. The J segment lost 2 bases and the V segment lost 0 bases, leaving 2 bases of the junction unmatched. CDR1 SGHVS and CDR2 FQNEAQ come from the germline V gene. The CDR3 region is CASSLARQGAYEQYF. The CDR3 DNA reads as TGTGCCAGCAGCTTAGCCAGACAGGGGGCCTACGAGCAGTACTTC.